This TCR beta chain was sequenced in a study of blood T cell repertoires in COVID-19. Trimming removed 1 base from V and 9 bases from J; junction bases left unmatched: 10. Germline CDR1 is SGHAT and CDR2 is FQNNGV. CDR3 length: 16 amino acids. Sequenced by immunoSEQ multiplex PCR; TCRdb stores in-frame clones only, minus some. The sample shows about 48,000 clones, approximately 80% of them seen only once. This clonotype originated in a human donor with active or convalescent COVID-19. The donor label of this sample is uncertain. Sequenced material: peripheral blood. This rearrangement joins TRBV11-2 to TRBJ2-1; 9 nucleotides match TRBD2. This CDR3 is CASSLVRIAGVGEQFF. Written as DNA, the CDR3 is TGTGCCAGCAGCTTAGTAAGGATAGCGGGAGTAGGTGAGCAGTTCTTC.